This passage covers 19 T cell receptor beta chains from one sample sequenced in a study of blood T cell repertoires in COVID-19. Assay: immunoSEQ multiplex PCR; the TCRdb copy retains only in-frame clones and omits some. The sample has 68,000 or so clones; under 85% are singletons. Sequencing used peripheral blood. All receptors come from a woman aged 45-59 years with acute or convalescent COVID-19.

This clone was picked up a small number of times. The V gene is TRBV5-5, the J gene TRBJ2-7, with TRBD1 identical over 9 bases. Unmatched junction bases numbered 10, after V lost 4 bases and J lost 5 bases. From germline, CDR1 is SGHKS and CDR2 YYEKEE (reference sequence). CDR3 length: 15 residues. The DNA of the CDR3 is TGTGCCAGCAGCCCCGGGGGGACAGGGAACCACGAGCAGTACTTC. Residues: CASSPGGTGNHEQYF. Together with reference TRBV5-5 and TRBJ2-7, the CDR3 gives the full variable domain: DAGVTQSPTHLIKTRGQQVTLRCSPISGHKSVSWYQQVLGQGPQFIFQYYEKEERGRGNFPDRFSARQFPNYSSELNVNALLLGDSALYLCASSPGGTGNHEQYFGPGTRLTVT.

This clone came up once. The chain recombines TRBV6-5 with TRBJ1-1; TRBD1 aligns across 9 bases. After removal of 0 bases from V and 7 bases from J, the junction contained 6 bases not matched to a gene. The germline V gene has CDR1 MNHEY and CDR2 SVGAGI. The CDR3 consists of 15 residues. This CDR3 is CASSYSGQGTHEAFF. The CDR3 bases are TGTGCCAGCAGTTACTCCGGACAGGGGACCCATGAAGCTTTCTTT.

The rearrangement joins TRBV6-6 to TRBJ1-3; D remains ambiguous. V was pared by 9 bases and J by 3 bases, with 15 bases between. Germline V lookup: CDR1 MNHNY, CDR2 SVGAGI (reference sequence). The CDR3 has 14 residues. The CDR3 region is CASKVGSSGNTIYF. Here the CDR3 DNA reads TGTGCCAGTAAAGTAGGTTCTAGTGGAAACACCATATATTTT.

V and J are TRBV27 and TRBJ1-1; D gene ambiguous. Per germline, CDR1 MNHEY and CDR2 SMNVEV (reference sequence). Trimming cost V 0 bases and J 1 base, with 6 bases left between them. The CDR3 consists of 14 residues. The CDR3 sequence: CASSLSPRNTEAFF. The CDR3 region has the DNA TGTGCCAGCAGTTTATCACCGCGGAACACTGAAGCTTTCTTT.

V and J are TRBV2 and TRBJ2-4, with D perhaps matching TRBD1 (6 bases). This CDR3 is built from 15 residues. In germline, CDR1 is SNHLY, CDR2 FYNNEI. V was cut by 4 bases and J by 1 base, with 11 bases left in between. CDR3 DNA sequence: TGTGCCAGCAGTGTTGGGGGCTTGGCCAAAAACATTCAGTACTTC. Protein product: CASSVGGLAKNIQYF.

The chain uses TRBV28 and TRBJ1-3; D is unclear. Germline V gene data show CDR1 as MDHEN and CDR2 as SYDVKM. CDR3 length: 16 amino acids. V was trimmed by 8 bases and J by 0 bases, leaving 17 bases between them. CDR3 region: CASSVPGTASGNTIYF. The CDR3 DNA reads TGTGCCAGCTCTGTACCGGGAACAGCCTCTGGAAACACCATATATTTT.

The rearrangement links TRBV6-1 to TRBJ2-3, with 7 bases fitting TRBD1. J lost 6 bases, V lost 2 bases, and 8 bases had no gene match. Germline CDR1 MNHNS, CDR2 SASEGT. The CDR3 runs 15 residues. The CDR3 nucleotides read TGTGCCAGCAGTGAAATGGGTTTCAGGGGGGATACGCAGTATTTT. Protein: CASSEMGFRGDTQYF.

The chain links TRBV10-3 to TRBJ2-3, with D maybe TRBD1 (5 bases). The CDR3 has 12 residues. Trimming pared 6 bases from V and 5 bases from J, leaving 9 bases between. The germline V gene encodes CDR1 ENHRY and CDR2 SYGVKD. DNA of the CDR3: TGTGCCATCAGCTCTCAGGGAGATACGCAGTATTTT. Translated, it gives CAISSQGDTQYF.

This clone was seen a handful of times. The chain carries TRBV4-2 and TRBJ1-2; 9 nucleotides match TRBD1. J gave up 3 bases and V 6 bases, and 14 bases lay outside the gene matches. Germline CDR1 reads LGHNA; CDR2 reads YNFKEQ. CDR3 size: 17 residues. CDR3 nucleotides: TGTGCCAGCAGTACCGGGACAGGGTGGGTTGAGGACTATGGCTACACCTTC. Amino acid sequence: CASSTGTGWVEDYGYTF.

This chain uses TRBV3-1 (or the pseudogene TRBV3-2) with TRBJ2-1, with TRBD2 identical over 15 bases. Germline CDR1 reads LGHDT; CDR2 reads YNNKEL (reference sequence). V was pared by 2 bases and J by 10 bases, with 6 bases of the junction left unmatched. CDR3 length equals 16 residues. In DNA, the CDR3 is TGTGCCAGCAGCCAAAAGGGACTAGCGGGAGGCCCAGAGCAGTTCTTC. Amino acid sequence: CASSQKGLAGGPEQFF.

This chain joins TRBV5-1 and TRBJ2-7, with 9 bases aligning to TRBD2. Germline assignment: CDR1 SGHRS and CDR2 YFSETQ. There are 15 residues in the CDR3. The J segment lost 0 bases and the V segment lost 4 bases, leaving 5 bases of the junction unmatched. The DNA for the CDR3 is TGCGCCAGCAGCCCTAGCGGGGTCAACTCCTACGAGCAGTACTTC. Translation gives CASSPSGVNSYEQYF.

The V and J genes are TRBV14 and TRBJ2-1; 8 bases agree with TRBD2. In germline, CDR1 is SGHDN, CDR2 FVKESK. Unmatched junction bases numbered 6, after V lost 1 base and J lost 1 base. CDR3 length: 17 residues. The CDR3 DNA is TGTGCCAGCAGCCAAGCCGGACTAGCCGAATCCTACAATGAGCAGTTCTTC. As protein: CASSQAGLAESYNEQFF.

The chain carries TRBV10-2 and TRBJ2-1, with 14 bases matching TRBD2. This CDR3 has 17 amino acids. Looked up from germline, CDR1 is WSHSY and CDR2 is SAAADI. With V trimmed by 6 bases and J by 0 bases, 4 bases remained unmatched. CDR3 in DNA: TGCGCCAGCAGGGGACTAGCGGGAGAGCGCTCCTACAATGAGCAGTTCTTC. It encodes CASRGLAGERSYNEQFF.

The chain recombines TRBV6-6 with TRBJ1-5; D might be TRBD1 (5 bases). CDR1 MNHNY and CDR2 SVGAGI come from the germline V gene (reference sequence). The CDR3 consists of 14 residues. Trimming took off 2 bases at V and 2 bases at J, with 7 bases between the two ends. The CDR3 loop reads CASSYGHGNQPQHF. The CDR3 bases are TGTGCCAGCAGTTACGGACATGGCAATCAGCCCCAGCATTTT.

V and J are TRBV6-5 and TRBJ1-1; TRBD1 is a possible D gene (6 bases). The CDR3 is 14 residues long. Deletions cut 1 base from V and 3 bases from J, with 9 bases between. CDR1 and CDR2 from the germline V gene are MNHEY and SVGAGI. Here the CDR3 reads CASSYYAGDTEAFF. The CDR3 DNA sequence: TGTGCCAGCAGTTACTATGCAGGGGACACTGAAGCTTTCTTT.

This clone was seen a handful of times. This sequence joins TRBV7-9 and TRBJ2-3, with TRBD2 matching over 10 bases. Germline V CDR1 and CDR2: SEHNR, FQNEAQ (reference sequence). There are 16 residues in the CDR3. J was trimmed by 2 bases and V by 5 bases; bases with no gene match: 7. CDR3 in DNA: TGTGCCAGCAGCACGCTTCTAGCGGGAGCCACAGATACGCAGTATTTT. Residues: CASSTLLAGATDTQYF.

CDR3 in DNA: TGTGCCAGCAGCCAAGCTCTAGCGGGAGGGGATTCCTACAATGAGCAGTTCTTC. This codes for CASSQALAGGDSYNEQFF. This chain uses TRBV4-2 with TRBJ2-1, with TRBD2 matching 12 bases. Trimming removed 1 base from V and 1 base from J; junction bases left unmatched: 5. The CDR3 has 18 amino acids. Germline V gene data show CDR1 as LGHNA and CDR2 as YNFKEQ.

This clone showed up just once. CDR3 bases: TGTGCCAGCAGCTTAGGCAACTTAGATACGCAGTATTTT. It specifies CASSLGNLDTQYF. The chain links TRBV7-2 to TRBJ2-3; D call uncertain. Germline CDR1 is SGHTA and CDR2 is FQGNSA. The ends were cut back, 1 base at V and 5 bases at J, with 7 bases in the middle. The CDR3 is 13 amino acids.

The chain uses TRBV28 and TRBJ1-2, with D possibly TRBD1 on 6 matching bases. Trimming took 6 bases from V and 3 from J, leaving 20 bases between them. CDR1 is MDHEN, CDR2 SYDVKM, per germline. The CDR3 sequence is 16 residues long. Written as DNA, the CDR3 is TGTGCCAGCAGGAGATCGGGCTCAGGGGATCACTATGGCTACACCTTC. Protein product: CASRRSGSGDHYGYTF.